These 11 T cell receptor beta chains came from one sample sequenced in a study of blood T cell repertoires in COVID-19 (dated by TCRdb to the early 2020s). Receptor amplification or capture employed the immunoSEQ multiplex PCR assay. Imported from immuneACCESS, the table was reduced by TCRdb to in-frame sequences with V and J called. These copies leave out some clones; in studies compared against another copy, an unresolved V gene accounts for under half, and the cause of the remainder is not known. In this sample the table shows a few hundred thousand clones, approximately 83% of which occur a single time. The top ten clonotypes cover 3% to 3.5% of the sample. Sequences were obtained from peripheral blood. The receptors shown here come from a woman younger than 45 who had recovered from COVID-19.

The chain combines TRBV4-1 with TRBJ1-2; 10 bases fit TRBD1. From germline, CDR1 is MGHRA and CDR2 YSYEKL. There are 15 residues in the CDR3. Trimming took 4 bases from V and 7 from J; bases not matched to a gene: 9. The CDR3 loop reads CASSPTGTGVIGYTF. CDR3 sequence (DNA): TGCGCCAGCAGCCCTACCGGGACAGGGGTTATTGGCTACACCTTC.

This clone was counted a few times. The chain is built from TRBV29-1 and TRBJ2-1; maybe TRBD1 (6 bases). V was pared by 7 bases and J by 0 bases, with 16 bases between. This CDR3 is 15 amino acids long. Germline CDR1 is SQVTM and CDR2 is ANQGSEA. CDR3: CSGVQGSTSYNEQFF. DNA of the CDR3: TGCAGCGGCGTACAGGGTTCTACCTCCTACAATGAGCAGTTCTTC.

The V and J genes are TRBV5-4 and TRBJ1-2, with D hard to call. Germline loops: CDR1 SGHNT, CDR2 YYREEE (reference sequence). The CDR3 loop spans 12 amino acids. V lost 2 bases and J 2 bases, leaving 4 bases between the germline ends. DNA for the CDR3: TGTGCCAGCAGCTTTGAGAACTATGGCTACACCTTC. Its protein is CASSFENYGYTF.

The J gene is TRBJ1-2, the V gene TRBV2, with TRBD1 identical over 8 bases. The CDR3 length is 13 residues. Per the germline V gene, CDR1 is SNHLY and CDR2 is FYNNEI. V trimming: 2 bases; J trimming: 8 bases; junction bases outside the gene matches: 4. This CDR3 is CASSEQGASGYTF. Written as DNA, the CDR3 is TGTGCCAGCAGTGAACAGGGGGCAAGCGGCTACACCTTC.

This clone was recorded a few times. The V and J genes are TRBV6-1 and TRBJ1-5; D possibly corresponds to TRBD1 (5 bases). V shed 2 bases and J shed 0 bases, with 14 bases lying between them. The CDR3 length is 17 residues. The V gene's germline CDR1 is MNHNS and CDR2 SASEGT. CDR3 loop: CASSEPVGLYSNQPQHF. In DNA, the CDR3 is TGTGCCAGCAGTGAACCCGTGGGGCTTTATAGCAATCAGCCCCAGCATTTT.

The chain couples TRBV6-1 to TRBJ2-6; D may be TRBD1 (5 bases). V was pared by 1 base and J by 3 bases, with 13 bases between. This CDR3 spans 17 amino acids. Per the germline V gene, CDR1 is MNHNS and CDR2 is SASEGT. The CDR3 spells CASSEGRVNIGANVLTF. In DNA, the CDR3 is TGTGCCAGCAGTGAAGGCAGGGTGAATATTGGGGCCAACGTCCTGACTTTC.

CDR3 protein: CASSLFAGSGNTIYF. CDR3 DNA sequence: TGTGCCAGCAGTTTATTTGCAGGCTCTGGAAACACCATATATTTT. This chain uses TRBV28 with TRBJ1-3; no reliable D call. The germline CDR1 and CDR2 sequences are MDHEN and SYDVKM. The CDR3 spans 15 residues. Trimming stripped 1 base from V and 0 bases from J, with 7 bases between.

This rearrangement joins TRBV5-5 to TRBJ2-2, with D maybe TRBD1 (6 bases). CDR3 size: 14 residues. Looked up from germline, CDR1 is SGHKS and CDR2 is YYEKEE (reference sequence). Trimming stripped 4 bases from V and 2 bases from J, with 9 bases between. DNA for the CDR3: TGTGCCAGCAGCCCACAGGGAAACACCGGGGAGCTGTTTTTT. The encoded protein is CASSPQGNTGELFF.

This rearrangement joins TRBV10-3 to TRBJ1-2; the match to TRBD1 covers 8 bases. Germline V CDR1 and CDR2: ENHRY, SYGVKD. This CDR3 has 13 amino acids. The trim removed 10 bases at V and 7 bases at J, leaving 11 bases unmatched. The CDR3 sequence is CATLRTGTSGYTF. CDR3 DNA sequence: TGTGCCACCCTTAGGACAGGGACAAGTGGCTACACCTTC.

The V and J genes are TRBV18 and TRBJ1-5; 9 bases agree with TRBD1. With V trimmed by 4 bases and J by 7 bases, 5 bases remained unmatched. The CDR3 runs 14 residues. Germline V gives CDR1 KGHSH, CDR2 LQKENI. CDR3 DNA sequence: TGTGCCAGCTCACAAGGACAGGGGATCCAGCCCCAGCATTTT. Translated, it gives CASSQGQGIQPQHF.

The chain links TRBV7-3 to TRBJ2-3; 8 bases map to TRBD2. The V and J ends lost 1 base and 4 bases, in that order; junction bases with no gene match: 4. The CDR3 sequence is 15 residues long. Germline V lookup: CDR1 SGHTA, CDR2 FQGTGA. The chain's CDR3 is CASSLSPGGPDTQYF. The CDR3 coding sequence is TGTGCCAGCAGCTTAAGCCCGGGAGGGCCAGATACGCAGTATTTT.